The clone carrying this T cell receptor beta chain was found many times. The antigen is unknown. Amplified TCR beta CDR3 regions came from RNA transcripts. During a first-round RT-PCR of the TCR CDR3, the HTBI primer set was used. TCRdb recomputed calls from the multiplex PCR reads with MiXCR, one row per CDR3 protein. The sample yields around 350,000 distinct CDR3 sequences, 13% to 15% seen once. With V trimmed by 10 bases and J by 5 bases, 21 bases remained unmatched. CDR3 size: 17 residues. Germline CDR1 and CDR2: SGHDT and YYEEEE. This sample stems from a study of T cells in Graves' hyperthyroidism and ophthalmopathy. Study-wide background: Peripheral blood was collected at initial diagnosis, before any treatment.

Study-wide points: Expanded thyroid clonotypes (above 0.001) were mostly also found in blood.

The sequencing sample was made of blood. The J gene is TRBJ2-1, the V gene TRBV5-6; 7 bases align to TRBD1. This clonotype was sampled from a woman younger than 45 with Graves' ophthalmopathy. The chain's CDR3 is CAVAAWDGSRGNNEQFF. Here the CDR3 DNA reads TGTGCCGTTGCAGCTTGGGACGGTTCCAGGGGGAACAATGAGCAGTTCTTC.